One and the same sample provided the 28 T cell receptor beta chains below, sequenced in a study of post-analysis software for immune sequencing data. Whole-study findings and limits: Higher frequency in patients than in controls was seen for about five TRBV segments, with TRBV5-6, TRBV5-1 and TRBV20-1 among them.

These TCRs are of unknown antigen specificity. Built from TCR beta cDNA, the libraries had unique molecular identifiers in them. Each CDR3 protein is one row after TCRdb ran MiXCR on the PCR reads. The sample shows over 300,000 distinct CDR3 sequences, less than 40% of them seen only once. Input material: blood. Every receptor here comes from a girl under 18 with multiple sclerosis.

Only a few counts were recorded for this clonotype. This chain joins TRBV6-1 and TRBJ2-4, with 9 bases that match TRBD2. CDR1 and CDR2 from the germline V gene are MNHNS and SASEGT. V was clipped by 7 bases and J by 5 bases; unmatched bases: 6. The CDR3 has 14 residues. Written as DNA, the CDR3 is TGTGCCAGCAAGAATAGCGGGGGCCAAAACATTCAGTACTTC. It codes for CASKNSGGQNIQYF.

The chain links TRBV2 to TRBJ2-5; 7 positions match TRBD1. V lost 4 bases and J lost 3; bases outside the gene matches: 5. The CDR3 contains 14 residues. Germline V lookup: CDR1 SNHLY, CDR2 FYNNEI. This chain's CDR3 is CASSAGTAEETQYF. As DNA, the CDR3 is TGTGCCAGCAGTGCTGGGACAGCTGAAGAGACCCAGTACTTC.

The genes are TRBV27 and TRBJ2-3; 9 bases map to TRBD2. Trimming took 4 bases from V and 6 from J; bases not matched to a gene: 8. The length of the CDR3 is 15 residues. Germline CDR1 is MNHEY and CDR2 is SMNVEV (reference sequence). The CDR3 DNA is TGTGCCAGCAGTTCCTCGACTAGCGGATGGGATACGCAGTATTTT. It yields the protein CASSSSTSGWDTQYF.

This clonotype came up a few times. The chain has TRBV5-1 and TRBJ1-1; D perhaps matches TRBD1 (5 bases). The V and J ends lost 1 base and 7 bases respectively, with 11 bases between them. This CDR3 region has 13 residues. The germline V gene has CDR1 SGHRS and CDR2 YFSETQ. CDR3 bases: TGCGCCAGCAGCTTGCGGGACGTAGGTGAAGCTTTCTTT. It is translated as CASSLRDVGEAFF.

The V call is TRBV29-1, the J call TRBJ2-5; 8 bases fit TRBD2. After removal of 6 bases from V and 5 bases from J, the junction contained 11 bases not matched to a gene. The CDR3 consists of 14 residues. Looked up from germline, CDR1 is SQVTM and CDR2 is ANQGSEA. The CDR3 region is CSVAHASGGETQYF. The DNA for the CDR3 is TGCAGCGTCGCCCATGCCAGCGGGGGCGAGACCCAGTACTTC.

This clonotype was observed a handful of times. The chain uses TRBV2 and TRBJ2-7; D uncertain. The CDR3 has 15 residues. V dropped 2 bases and J dropped 3 bases, with 14 bases sitting between them. The germline V gene has CDR1 SNHLY and CDR2 FYNNEI. The CDR3 sequence is CASSEYSHLFYEQYF. DNA for the CDR3: TGTGCCAGCAGTGAATACAGCCATCTCTTCTACGAGCAGTACTTC.

This clonotype was detected a few times. CDR3 loop: CASRPGGEQPQHF. CDR3 sequence (DNA): TGTGCCAGCAGACCAGGGGGCGAACAGCCCCAGCATTTT. This rearrangement joins TRBV6-6 to TRBJ1-5; 8 nucleotides align to TRBD1. This CDR3 contains 13 residues. V shed 6 bases, J shed 7 bases, and the junction held 5 bases outside the gene matches. Germline V gene data show CDR1 as MNHNY and CDR2 as SVGAGI (reference sequence).

V usage is TRBV20-1 and J usage is TRBJ2-5; possible D gene TRBD1, 6 bases. V gave up 3 bases and J gave up 6 bases, with 23 bases separating them. This CDR3 spans 16 amino acids. Germline V CDR1 and CDR2: DFQATT, SNEGSKA (reference sequence). The CDR3 nucleotides read TGCAGTGCTAGTACAGGGTCGGTCTCCCTGGGACAGACCCAGTACTTC. As protein: CSASTGSVSLGQTQYF.

This clonotype turned up a few times. The J gene is TRBJ2-5, the V gene TRBV5-1; 8 bases fit TRBD2. The V gene end was trimmed by 4 bases and the J gene end by 5 bases; junction bases not matched to a gene: 10. The CDR3 runs to 15 residues. CDR1 is SGHRS, CDR2 YFSETQ, per germline. DNA for the CDR3: TGCGCCAGCAGCCCCAGCGGGGGCCCCTCGGAGACCCAGTACTTC. It is translated as CASSPSGGPSETQYF.

The chain is built from TRBV5-1 and TRBJ2-3, with 12 bases fitting TRBD2. The V gene's germline CDR1 is SGHRS and CDR2 YFSETQ. CDR3 length equals 16 residues. V dropped 5 bases and J dropped 6; count of bases not matched to a gene: 10. The CDR3 loop is CASRPKPSGGVDTQYF. Here the CDR3 DNA reads TGCGCCAGCAGACCGAAACCTAGCGGGGGGGTCGATACGCAGTATTTT. Combining the CDR3 with reference TRBV5-1 and TRBJ2-3 gives the whole variable domain KAGVTQTPRYLIKTRGQQVTLSCSPISGHRSVSWYQQTPGQGLQFLFEYFSETQRNKGNFPGRFSGRQFSNSRSEMNVSTLELGDSALYLCASRPKPSGGVDTQYFGPGTRLTVL.

This chain joins TRBV4-1 and TRBJ2-3; D not resolved. Trimming cost V 0 bases and J 5 bases, with 9 bases left between them. CDR1 and CDR2 from the germline V gene are MGHRA and YSYEKL. The CDR3 covers 14 residues. The CDR3, as DNA: TGCGCCAGCAGCCAAGAAATGATCCTAGATACGCAGTATTTT. Protein product: CASSQEMILDTQYF.

This clonotype has more than one count but fewer than ten. In DNA form, the CDR3 reads TGCAGCGTTTTGGACAGTTCCAAAAACATTCAGTACTTC. The encoded protein is CSVLDSSKNIQYF. This sequence joins TRBV29-1 and TRBJ2-4, with a possible D match to TRBD1 (6 bases). This CDR3 spans 13 amino acids. CDR1 is SQVTM and CDR2 is ANQGSEA in the germline V gene. Trimming left V 5 bases short and J 2 bases short, with 10 bases between.

The CDR3 DNA is TGTGCCAGCAGCAGATCTACAGGGGGGGAGACCCAGTACTTC. Residues: CASSRSTGGETQYF. The J gene is TRBJ2-5, the V gene TRBV7-2; 8 nucleotides agree with TRBD1. This CDR3 region has 14 residues. Germline-derived CDR1 and CDR2 are SGHTA and FQGNSA. After removal of 5 bases from V and 5 bases from J, the junction contained 7 bases not matched to a gene.

This sequence joins TRBV7-9 and TRBJ2-1, with D possibly called TRBD1 or TRBD2 (6 bases each). V dropped 3 bases and J dropped 7 bases, with 16 bases sitting between them. The germline gives CDR1 SEHNR, CDR2 FQNEAQ (reference sequence). This CDR3 comprises 15 residues. CDR3: CASSLRGAEINEQFF. The CDR3 nucleotides read TGTGCCAGCAGCTTGAGGGGGGCCGAAATTAATGAGCAGTTCTTC.

This clonotype has more than one count but fewer than ten. The rearrangement links TRBV12-3 or TRBV12-4 to TRBJ2-3, with unresolved D. V lost 5 bases, J lost 1 base, and 16 bases lay in between. CDR3 length equals 16 residues. The CDR3: CASSPPRPRGTDTQYF. The DNA for the CDR3 is TGTGCCAGCAGTCCCCCAAGGCCCCGGGGCACAGATACGCAGTATTTT.

At least ten counts were recorded for this clonotype. The rearrangement uses TRBV14 and TRBJ2-1, with D perhaps matching TRBD1 (5 bases). Germline values: CDR1 SGHDN, CDR2 FVKESK. Trimming pared 3 bases from V and 3 bases from J, leaving 18 bases between. The CDR3 length is 17 residues. Here the CDR3 DNA reads TGTGCCAGCAGCCAGGGGAAGGGGTCCCAATACTACAATGAGCAGTTCTTC. Amino acids: CASSQGKGSQYYNEQFF.

This chain uses TRBV15 with TRBJ2-1; 9 bases align to TRBD1. J was trimmed by 15 bases and V by 5 bases; bases with no gene match: 11. This CDR3 is 13 amino acids long. Germline assignment: CDR1 LNHNV and CDR2 YYDKDF (reference sequence). CDR3 sequence reads: CATSVSRQGGSFF. The CDR3 nucleotides are TGTGCCACCAGCGTCTCGCGACAGGGGGGTTCGTTCTTC.

The CDR3 spells CASSLAGAAGGSPLHF. As DNA, the CDR3 is TGTGCCAGCAGCTTAGCCGGGGCAGCCGGGGGTTCACCCCTCCACTTT. This chain connects TRBV7-6 to TRBJ1-6; a possible D gene is TRBD1 (5 bases). Germline-derived CDR1 and CDR2 are SGHVS and FNYEAQ. The V end was cut by 0 bases, the J end by 9 bases, with 15 bases between. CDR3 size: 16 residues.

V is TRBV9 and J is TRBJ1-1; tentatively, D is TRBD1 (6 bases). Trimming took off 6 bases at V and 4 bases at J, with 25 bases between the two ends. CDR1 is SGDLS and CDR2 is YYNGEE in the germline V gene. CDR3 length: 17 residues. CDR3 amino acids: CASNREGHSDPGTEAFF. The CDR3 bases are TGTGCCAGCAACAGGGAGGGACACTCGGACCCAGGCACTGAAGCTTTCTTT.

This clonotype was observed once. CDR3 amino acids: CASTPFQVSYEQYF. CDR3 bases: TGTGCCAGCACCCCATTTCAGGTCTCCTACGAGCAGTACTTC. The chain is built from TRBV28 and TRBJ2-7; no firm D call. Deletions cut 7 bases from V and 0 bases from J, with 13 bases between. The CDR3 loop spans 14 amino acids. Per germline, CDR1 MDHEN and CDR2 SYDVKM.

The chain couples TRBV28 to TRBJ2-7, with D perhaps TRBD1 (6 bases). V was trimmed by 2 bases and J by 5 bases, leaving 7 bases between them. The CDR3 loop spans 12 amino acids. In germline, CDR1 is MDHEN, CDR2 SYDVKM. CDR3 sequence (DNA): TGTGCCAGCAGTTTACACAGGGACGAGCAGTACTTC. Its translation is CASSLHRDEQYF.

The chain joins TRBV24-1 to TRBJ1-1; D gene ambiguous. Germline-derived CDR1 and CDR2 are KGHDR and SFDVKD. CDR3 length: 13 amino acids. Trimming removed 5 bases from V and 0 bases from J, with 6 bases in between. The CDR3 loop reads CATSGSMNTEAFF. In DNA form, the CDR3 reads TGTGCCACCAGTGGTTCGATGAACACTGAAGCTTTCTTT.

The J gene is TRBJ2-7, the V gene TRBV7-9; 10 nucleotides agree with TRBD1. From germline, CDR1 is SEHNR and CDR2 FQNEAQ (reference sequence). V trimming: 4 bases; J trimming: 3 bases; junction bases outside the gene matches: 6. The CDR3 is 15 residues long. For the CDR3, the DNA is TGTGCCAGCAGCTCCGACCGGGACAGGGGCTACGAGCAGTACTTC. Translated: CASSSDRDRGYEQYF.

This sequence joins TRBV4-1 and TRBJ1-2; D may be TRBD1 (5 bases). Trimming stripped 2 bases from V and 4 bases from J, with 17 bases between. The germline V gene has CDR1 MGHRA and CDR2 YSYEKL. The CDR3 spans 16 residues. As DNA, the CDR3 is TGCGCCAGCAGCCAATCGCCACGGGACGGGTTCTATGGCTACACCTTC. The encoded protein is CASSQSPRDGFYGYTF.

This CDR3 is CASSYLGDREQYF. The CDR3 nucleotides are TGTGCCAGCAGTTACTTGGGGGACCGCGAGCAGTACTTC. The chain employs TRBV12-3 or TRBV12-4 and TRBJ2-4; D may correspond to TRBD1 or TRBD2 (5 bases each). Near its end, the DNA agrees better with TRBJ2-7, so the J call may be wrong. The CDR3 runs 13 residues.

This clonotype was detected ten times or more. V gene TRBV5-1 combines with J gene TRBJ2-7, with 10 bases lining up with TRBD1. This CDR3 is 16 amino acids long. V was clipped by 4 bases and J by 1 base; unmatched bases: 8. Germline lookup yields CDR1 SGHRS and CDR2 YFSETQ. Here the CDR3 DNA reads TGCGCCAGCAGCGAAGGGACAGGGGTGACGTCCTACGAGCAGTACTTC. This gives the protein CASSEGTGVTSYEQYF.

This clonotype appeared many times. The chain employs TRBV29-1 and TRBJ2-7; a weak D match, TRBD2 (5 bases). Trimming took off 0 bases at V and 1 base at J, with 7 bases between the two ends. This CDR3 is 13 amino acids long. CDR1 SQVTM and CDR2 ANQGSEA come from the germline V gene. The CDR3 DNA reads as TGCAGCGTTGAAGAGTCGGGGTCCTACGAGCAGTACTTC. This gives the protein CSVEESGSYEQYF.

CDR3 DNA: TGTGCCAGCAGTTACCCCAAATGGGGGAGAGAAGCTTTCTTT. Translation gives CASSYPKWGREAFF. V is TRBV6-2 or TRBV6-3 and J is TRBJ1-1; D possibly corresponds to TRBD1 (5 bases). Between the trimmed V and J ends, which lost 2 bases and 8 bases, there was a span of 15 bases. CDR1 MNHEY and CDR2 SVGEGT come from the germline V gene. CDR3 length: 14 amino acids.